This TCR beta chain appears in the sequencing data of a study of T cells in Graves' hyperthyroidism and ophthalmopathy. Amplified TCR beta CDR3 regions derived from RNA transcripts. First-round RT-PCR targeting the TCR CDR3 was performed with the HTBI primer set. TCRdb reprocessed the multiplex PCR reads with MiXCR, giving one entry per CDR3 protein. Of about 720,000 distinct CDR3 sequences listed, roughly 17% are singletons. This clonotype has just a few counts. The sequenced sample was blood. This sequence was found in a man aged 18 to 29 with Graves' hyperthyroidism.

As DNA, the CDR3 is TGTGCCAGCAGCTTAACCTCAACATTTGGCGGGGAGCTGTTTTTT. Translation: CASSLTSTFGGELFF. The chain has TRBV7-3 and TRBJ2-2; D is unresolved. The germline CDR1 and CDR2 sequences are SGHTA and FQGTGA. The CDR3 spans 15 residues. V shed 0 bases and J shed 7 bases, with 12 bases lying between them.